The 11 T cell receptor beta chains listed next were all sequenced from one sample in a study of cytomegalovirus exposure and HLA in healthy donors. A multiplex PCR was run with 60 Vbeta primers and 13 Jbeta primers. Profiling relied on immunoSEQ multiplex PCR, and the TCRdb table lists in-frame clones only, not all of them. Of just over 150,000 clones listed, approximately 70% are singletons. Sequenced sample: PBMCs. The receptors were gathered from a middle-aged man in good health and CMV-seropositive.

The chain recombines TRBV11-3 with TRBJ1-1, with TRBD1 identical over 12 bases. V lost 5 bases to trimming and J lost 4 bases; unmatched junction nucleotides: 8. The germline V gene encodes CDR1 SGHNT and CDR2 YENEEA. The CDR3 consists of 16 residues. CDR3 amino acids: CASSQGQGARGTEAFF. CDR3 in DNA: TGTGCCAGCAGCCAGGGACAGGGGGCGCGGGGCACTGAAGCTTTCTTT.

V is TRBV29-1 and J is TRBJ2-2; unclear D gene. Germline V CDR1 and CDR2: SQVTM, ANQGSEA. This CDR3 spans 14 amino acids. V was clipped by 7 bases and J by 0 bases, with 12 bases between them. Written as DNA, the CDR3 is TGCAGCGCCAAGCTGGGCCCGAACACCGGGGAGCTGTTTTTT. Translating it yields CSAKLGPNTGELFF.

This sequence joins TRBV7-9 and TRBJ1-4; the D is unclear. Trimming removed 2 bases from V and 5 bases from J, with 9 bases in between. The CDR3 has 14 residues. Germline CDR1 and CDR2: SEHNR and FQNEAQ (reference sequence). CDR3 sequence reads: CASSLRGGNEKLFF. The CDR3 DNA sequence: TGTGCCAGCAGCTTACGGGGAGGCAATGAAAAACTGTTTTTT. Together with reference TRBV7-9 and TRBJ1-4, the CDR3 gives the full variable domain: DTGVSQNPRHKITKRGQNVTFRCDPISEHNRLYWYRQTLGQGPEFLTYFQNEAQLEKSRLLSDRFSAERPKGSFSTLEIQRTEQGDSAMYLCASSLRGGNEKLFFGSGTQLSVL.

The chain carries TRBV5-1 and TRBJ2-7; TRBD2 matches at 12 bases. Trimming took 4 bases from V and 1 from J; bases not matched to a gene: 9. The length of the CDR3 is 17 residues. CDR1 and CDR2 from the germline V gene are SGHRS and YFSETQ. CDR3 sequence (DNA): TGCGCCAGCAGCCGACTAGCGGGGGCCATTTTATCCTACGAGCAGTACTTC. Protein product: CASSRLAGAILSYEQYF.

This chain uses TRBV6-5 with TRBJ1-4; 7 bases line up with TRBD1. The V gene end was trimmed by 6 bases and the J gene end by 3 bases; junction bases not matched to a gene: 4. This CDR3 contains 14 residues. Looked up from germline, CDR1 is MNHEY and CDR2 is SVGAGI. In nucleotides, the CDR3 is TGTGCCAGCAGGGCCGGGACAGCTAATGAAAAACTGTTTTTT. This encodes CASRAGTANEKLFF.

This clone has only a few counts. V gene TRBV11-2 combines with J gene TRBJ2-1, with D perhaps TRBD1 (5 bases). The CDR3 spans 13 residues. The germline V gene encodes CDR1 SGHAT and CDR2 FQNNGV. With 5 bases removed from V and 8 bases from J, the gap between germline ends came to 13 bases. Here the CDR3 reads CASSEPVGDEQFF. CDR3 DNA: TGTGCCAGCAGCGAGCCAGTAGGGGATGAGCAGTTCTTC.

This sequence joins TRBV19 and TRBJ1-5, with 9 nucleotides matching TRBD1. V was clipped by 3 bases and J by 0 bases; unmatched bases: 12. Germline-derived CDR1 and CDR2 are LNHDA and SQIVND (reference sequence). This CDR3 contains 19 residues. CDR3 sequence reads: CASSIWAGQGFYSNQPQHF. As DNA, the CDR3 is TGTGCCAGTAGTATTTGGGCCGGACAGGGGTTTTATAGCAATCAGCCCCAGCATTTT.

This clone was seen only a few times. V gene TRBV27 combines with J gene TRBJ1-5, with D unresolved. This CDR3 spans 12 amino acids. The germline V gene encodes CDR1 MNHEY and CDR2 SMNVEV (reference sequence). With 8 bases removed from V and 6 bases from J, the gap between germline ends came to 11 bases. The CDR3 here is CASGPAGQPQHF. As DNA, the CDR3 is TGTGCCAGCGGTCCGGCAGGTCAGCCCCAGCATTTT.

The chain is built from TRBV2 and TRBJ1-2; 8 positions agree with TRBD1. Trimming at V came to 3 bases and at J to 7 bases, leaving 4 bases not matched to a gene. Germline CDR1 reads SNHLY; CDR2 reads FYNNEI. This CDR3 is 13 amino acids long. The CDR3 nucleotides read TGTGCCAGCAGTGACGGACAGGGAGGTGGCTACACCTTC. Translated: CASSDGQGGGYTF.

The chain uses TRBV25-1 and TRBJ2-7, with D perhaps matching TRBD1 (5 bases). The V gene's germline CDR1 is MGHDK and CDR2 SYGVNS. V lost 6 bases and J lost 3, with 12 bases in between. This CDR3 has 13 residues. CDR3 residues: CASRGFQGYEQYF. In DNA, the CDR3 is TGTGCCAGCAGGGGTTTCCAGGGCTACGAGCAGTACTTC.

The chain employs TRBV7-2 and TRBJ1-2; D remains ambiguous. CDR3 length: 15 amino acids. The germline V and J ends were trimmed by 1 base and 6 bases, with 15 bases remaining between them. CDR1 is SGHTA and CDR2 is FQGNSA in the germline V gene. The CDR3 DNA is TGTGCCAGCAGCTTAGTAACCAGCGGGAGCCATGGCTACACCTTC. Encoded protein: CASSLVTSGSHGYTF. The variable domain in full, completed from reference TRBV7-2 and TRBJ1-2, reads GAGVSQSPSNKVTEKGKDVELRCDPISGHTALYWYRQSLGQGLEFLIYFQGNSAPDKSGLPSDRFSAERTGGSVSTLTIQRTQQEDSAVYLCASSLVTSGSHGYTFGSGTRLTVV.